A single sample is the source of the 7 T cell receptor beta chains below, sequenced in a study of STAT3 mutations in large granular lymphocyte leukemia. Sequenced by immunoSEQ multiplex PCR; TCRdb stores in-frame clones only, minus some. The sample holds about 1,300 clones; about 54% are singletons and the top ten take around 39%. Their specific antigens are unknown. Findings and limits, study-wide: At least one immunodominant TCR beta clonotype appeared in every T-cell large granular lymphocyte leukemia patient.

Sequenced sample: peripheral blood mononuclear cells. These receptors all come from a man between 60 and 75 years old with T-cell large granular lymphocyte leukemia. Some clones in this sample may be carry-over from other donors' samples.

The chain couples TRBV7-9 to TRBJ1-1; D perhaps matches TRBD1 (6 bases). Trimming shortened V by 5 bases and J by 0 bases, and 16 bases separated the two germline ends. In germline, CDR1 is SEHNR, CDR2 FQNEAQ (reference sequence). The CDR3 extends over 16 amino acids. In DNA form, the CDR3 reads TGTGCCAGCAGCCTTATTCTGTGGACAGTGAACACTGAAGCTTTCTTT. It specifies CASSLILWTVNTEAFF.

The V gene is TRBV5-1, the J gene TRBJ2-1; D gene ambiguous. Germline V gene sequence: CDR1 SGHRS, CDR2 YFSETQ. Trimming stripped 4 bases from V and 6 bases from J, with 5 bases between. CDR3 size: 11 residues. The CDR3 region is CASSGFNEQFF. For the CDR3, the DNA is TGCGCCAGCAGCGGGTTCAATGAGCAGTTCTTC.

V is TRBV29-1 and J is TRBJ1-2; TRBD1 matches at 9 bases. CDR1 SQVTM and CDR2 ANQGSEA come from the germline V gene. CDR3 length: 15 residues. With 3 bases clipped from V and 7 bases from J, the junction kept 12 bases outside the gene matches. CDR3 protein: CSVERTGQGRSGYTF. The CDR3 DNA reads TGCAGCGTTGAGAGAACTGGACAGGGGAGAAGTGGCTACACCTTC.

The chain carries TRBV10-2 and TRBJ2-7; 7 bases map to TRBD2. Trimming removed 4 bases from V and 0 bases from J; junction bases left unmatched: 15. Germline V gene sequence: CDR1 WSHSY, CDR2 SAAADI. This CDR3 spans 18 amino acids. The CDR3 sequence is CASSVGTNNPPISYEQYF. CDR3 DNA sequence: TGCGCCAGCAGTGTTGGGACTAACAACCCTCCAATCTCCTACGAGCAGTACTTC.

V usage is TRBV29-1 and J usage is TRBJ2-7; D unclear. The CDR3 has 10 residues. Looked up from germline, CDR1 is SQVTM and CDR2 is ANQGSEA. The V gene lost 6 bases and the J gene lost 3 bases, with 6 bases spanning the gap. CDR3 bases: TGCAGCGTAGCCAACTACGAGCAGTACTTC. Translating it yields CSVANYEQYF.

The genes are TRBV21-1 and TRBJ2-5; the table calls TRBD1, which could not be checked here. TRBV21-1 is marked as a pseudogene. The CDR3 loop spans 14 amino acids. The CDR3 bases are TGTGCCAGCGGCAAGAAAGCAGGGGAAGAGACCCAGTACTTC. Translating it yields CASGKKAGEETQYF.

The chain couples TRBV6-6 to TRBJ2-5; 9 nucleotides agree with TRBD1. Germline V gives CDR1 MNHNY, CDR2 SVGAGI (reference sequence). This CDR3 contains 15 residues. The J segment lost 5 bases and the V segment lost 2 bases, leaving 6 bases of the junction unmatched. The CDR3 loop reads CASSYGTGSGETQYF. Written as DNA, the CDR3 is TGTGCCAGCAGTTACGGGACAGGGTCCGGCGAGACCCAGTACTTC.